The 16 T cell receptor beta chains presented below share a single source sample, sequenced in a study of CD8 T cells in ankylosing spondylitis. TCRdb used MiXCR to reprocess the 5' RACE reads, holding one entry per CDR3 protein. This sample yields about 30,000 distinct CDR3 sequences, of which nearly 5.5% are seen a single time; around 1.9% belongs to the top ten. Material: blood, either unsorted or a sorted T cell fraction (not recorded which). These receptors all come from a female donor with ankylosing spondylitis or in good health (not recorded which).

This clonotype has a count of ten or more. This sequence joins TRBV9 and TRBJ2-7; D perhaps matches TRBD2 (5 bases). Germline V CDR1 and CDR2: SGDLS, YYNGEE. The CDR3 totals 18 residues. V was shortened by 0 bases and J by 1 base, with 20 bases between the two germline ends. The chain's CDR3 is CASSVGIGGPTQSYEQYF. The CDR3 nucleotides are TGTGCCAGCAGCGTAGGGATAGGCGGGCCGACGCAATCCTACGAGCAGTACTTC.

The table lists this clonotype with many counts. The chain links TRBV9 to TRBJ2-1; the D is unclear. With 0 bases removed from V and 3 bases from J, the gap between germline ends came to 10 bases. This CDR3 is 15 amino acids long. Germline lookup yields CDR1 SGDLS and CDR2 YYNGEE. CDR3 coding DNA: TGTGCCAGCAGCGTAGCCAGCAAACTCTACAATGAGCAGTTCTTC. This encodes CASSVASKLYNEQFF. Supplemented by reference TRBV9 and TRBJ2-1, the full variable domain reads DSGVTQTPKHLITATGQRVTLRCSPRSGDLSVYWYQQSLDQGLQFLIQYYNGEERAKGNILERFSAQQFPDLHSELNLSSLELGDSALYFCASSVASKLYNEQFFGPGTRLTVL.

This clonotype was seen repeatedly, ten times or more. J is TRBJ2-2 and V is TRBV9, with 7 bases fitting TRBD2. CDR3 size: 15 residues. The germline V gene encodes CDR1 SGDLS and CDR2 YYNGEE. The ends lost 0 bases at V and 4 bases at J; junction bases unmatched: 3. CDR3 region: CASSVGLASTGELFF. DNA of the CDR3: TGTGCCAGCAGCGTAGGACTAGCCAGCACCGGGGAGCTGTTTTTT. Based on the CDR3 plus reference TRBV9 and TRBJ2-2, the full variable domain is DSGVTQTPKHLITATGQRVTLRCSPRSGDLSVYWYQQSLDQGLQFLIQYYNGEERAKGNILERFSAQQFPDLHSELNLSSLELGDSALYFCASSVGLASTGELFFGEGSRLTVL.

This clonotype was counted ten times or more. The chain joins TRBV9 to TRBJ2-2, with D tentatively TRBD2 (6 bases). Per germline, CDR1 SGDLS and CDR2 YYNGEE. The CDR3 loop spans 17 amino acids. Deletions cut 4 bases from V and 2 bases from J, with 18 bases between. The CDR3 reads CASSPRGIGLNTGELFF. CDR3 nucleotide sequence: TGTGCCAGCAGCCCAAGGGGTATAGGACTAAACACCGGGGAGCTGTTTTTT. Variable domain in full (rest from reference TRBV9 and TRBJ2-2): DSGVTQTPKHLITATGQRVTLRCSPRSGDLSVYWYQQSLDQGLQFLIQYYNGEERAKGNILERFSAQQFPDLHSELNLSSLELGDSALYFCASSPRGIGLNTGELFFGEGSRLTVL.

Many counts were recorded for this clonotype. The chain uses TRBV9 and TRBJ2-3; D not certain. The germline gives CDR1 SGDLS, CDR2 YYNGEE. With 1 base removed from V and 2 bases from J, the gap between germline ends came to 8 bases. This CDR3 contains 14 residues. The DNA for the CDR3 is TGTGCCAGCAGCGTAAAGACCGACACAGATACGCAGTATTTT. Its translation: CASSVKTDTDTQYF. Variable domain in full (rest from reference TRBV9 and TRBJ2-3): DSGVTQTPKHLITATGQRVTLRCSPRSGDLSVYWYQQSLDQGLQFLIQYYNGEERAKGNILERFSAQQFPDLHSELNLSSLELGDSALYFCASSVKTDTDTQYFGPGTRLTVL.

This clonotype was counted ten times or more. J is TRBJ2-2 and V is TRBV9, with 9 nucleotides matching TRBD2. This CDR3 spans 14 amino acids. V trimming: 2 bases; J trimming: 10 bases; junction bases outside the gene matches: 6. CDR1 and CDR2 (germline): SGDLS, YYNGEE. This CDR3 is CASSVGLAPPELFF. The CDR3 nucleotides read TGTGCCAGCAGCGTGGGACTAGCCCCGCCGGAGCTGTTTTTT.

This clonotype was counted at least ten times. The J gene is TRBJ2-2, the V gene TRBV9; no reliable D call. Per germline, CDR1 SGDLS and CDR2 YYNGEE. CDR3 length: 14 amino acids. Trimming left V 0 bases short and J 6 bases short, with 9 bases between. The CDR3 protein is CASSVDSYPGELFF. The DNA for the CDR3 is TGTGCCAGCAGCGTAGATTCGTACCCCGGGGAGCTGTTTTTT.

This clonotype has ten or more counts. The chain joins TRBV9 to TRBJ1-2; 8 bases fit TRBD1. V shed 4 bases, J shed 3 bases, and the junction held 8 bases outside the gene matches. There are 15 residues in the CDR3. CDR1 and CDR2 (germline): SGDLS, YYNGEE. DNA for the CDR3: TGTGCCAGCAGCCTAGGGCCAGGGGGCGACTATGGCTACACCTTC. Its translation: CASSLGPGGDYGYTF.

This clonotype was counted many times. The chain uses TRBV9 and TRBJ1-1; D call uncertain. CDR3 length equals 13 residues. Trimming cost V 2 bases and J 3 bases, with 8 bases left between them. Per the germline V gene, CDR1 is SGDLS and CDR2 is YYNGEE. Here the CDR3 DNA reads TGTGCCAGCAGCGTTGGTCAGTACACTGAAGCTTTCTTT. Translating it yields CASSVGQYTEAFF.

This clonotype was counted many times. This chain joins TRBV9 and TRBJ1-1; D call uncertain. Germline V gives CDR1 SGDLS, CDR2 YYNGEE. This CDR3 has 13 amino acids. V dropped 3 bases and J dropped 4 bases, with 10 bases sitting between them. CDR3 nucleotide sequence: TGTGCCAGCAGCGCCGAAGTAGGCACTGAAGCTTTCTTT. Its protein is CASSAEVGTEAFF.

This clonotype was seen repeatedly, ten times or more. The rearrangement uses TRBV9 and TRBJ2-7; a possible D gene is TRBD1 (7 bases). The CDR3 loop spans 14 amino acids. Germline V gene sequence: CDR1 SGDLS, CDR2 YYNGEE. Trimming stripped 3 bases from V and 6 bases from J, with 16 bases between. DNA of the CDR3: TGTGCCAGCAGCGCGGGAGAGCCAGGGGGCGAGCAGTACTTC. It is translated as CASSAGEPGGEQYF. The whole variable domain, filled in from reference TRBV9 and TRBJ2-7, reads DSGVTQTPKHLITATGQRVTLRCSPRSGDLSVYWYQQSLDQGLQFLIQYYNGEERAKGNILERFSAQQFPDLHSELNLSSLELGDSALYFCASSAGEPGGEQYFGPGTRLTVT.

In its sample, this clonotype ranks as medium-sized. The rearrangement uses TRBV9 and TRBJ2-7; 11 bases agree with TRBD1. There are 16 residues in the CDR3. CDR1 is SGDLS, CDR2 YYNGEE, per germline. With V trimmed by 3 bases and J by 1 base, 6 bases remained unmatched. This CDR3 reads CASSGGTGGGSYEQYF. The CDR3 DNA reads TGTGCCAGCAGCGGCGGGACAGGGGGAGGGTCCTACGAGCAGTACTTC.

This clonotype was observed at least ten times. The chain employs TRBV9 and TRBJ2-5, with TRBD1 as a possible D gene (6 bases). The germline V gene has CDR1 SGDLS and CDR2 YYNGEE. This CDR3 contains 16 residues. Trimming stripped 0 bases from V and 5 bases from J, with 17 bases between. CDR3 in DNA: TGTGCCAGCAGCGTAGCTTCAGGGGTACAGTGGGAGACCCAGTACTTC. Protein product: CASSVASGVQWETQYF.

This clonotype was detected many times. This chain uses TRBV9 with TRBJ1-2, with no clear D. This CDR3 is built from 15 residues. Germline V lookup: CDR1 SGDLS, CDR2 YYNGEE. The germline V and J ends were trimmed by 0 bases and 2 bases, with 11 bases remaining between them. Written as DNA, the CDR3 is TGTGCCAGCAGCGTAGATTTTGGGAACAACTATGGCTACACCTTC. As protein: CASSVDFGNNYGYTF.

This clonotype has at least ten counts. The chain has TRBV9 and TRBJ2-3, with D perhaps matching TRBD2 (5 bases). Looked up from germline, CDR1 is SGDLS and CDR2 is YYNGEE. This CDR3 spans 15 amino acids. V lost 3 bases to trimming and J lost 1 base, with 12 bases between them. Written as DNA, the CDR3 is TGTGCCAGCAGCGCCCTACCGCGGGGCACAGATACGCAGTATTTT. It translates to CASSALPRGTDTQYF.

The V and J genes are TRBV9 and TRBJ2-1; TRBD2 matches 10 bases. V shed 0 bases and J 7 bases; nucleotides not matched to a gene: 7. Germline values: CDR1 SGDLS, CDR2 YYNGEE. The CDR3 is 16 residues long. The CDR3 loop reads CASSVGGSGRVNEQFF. As DNA, the CDR3 is TGTGCCAGCAGCGTAGGAGGCAGCGGGAGGGTTAATGAGCAGTTCTTC.